Below, 5 T cell receptor beta chains from the same sample are listed, as sequenced in a study of Ad26.COV2.S vaccination and SARS-CoV-2 variants. The treatment was: around 19 received Ad26.COV2.S at low or high dose, single or two shots; 5 received placebo; per-sample allocation not given. All samples were drawn on day 63, counting from the first vaccine or placebo injection. Method: immunoSEQ multiplex PCR; TCRdb's copy keeps in-frame clones and lacks some. The sample carries some 420,000 clones, roughly 90% recorded once. The sample was peripheral blood, taken in a trial of Ad26.COV2.S vaccine versus placebo. Receptors were obtained from a person aged 18 to 59 who received the Ad26.COV2.S COVID-19 vaccine or a placebo.

The chain uses TRBV27 and TRBJ1-1; D may be TRBD1 (5 bases). This CDR3 is built from 14 residues. Trimming removed 3 bases from V and 2 bases from J, with 10 bases in between. Germline V gene sequence: CDR1 MNHEY, CDR2 SMNVEV (reference sequence). The CDR3 region is CASSFTGINTEAFF. CDR3 bases: TGTGCCAGCAGTTTCACAGGTATTAACACTGAAGCTTTCTTT.

V and J are TRBV7-3 and TRBJ2-1; D gene uncertain. V gave up 2 bases and J gave up 6 bases, with 14 bases separating them. Germline V gene sequence: CDR1 SGHTA, CDR2 FQGTGA. This CDR3 spans 15 amino acids. The CDR3 reads CASSLLVSSFNEQFF. CDR3 DNA: TGTGCCAGCAGCTTATTAGTCTCCAGTTTCAATGAGCAGTTCTTC.

The chain combines TRBV7-9 with TRBJ2-5; 7 nucleotides match TRBD2. This CDR3 comprises 16 residues. Losses at the gene ends were 4 bases for V and 1 base for J; bases not matched to a gene: 9. Germline V gene sequence: CDR1 SEHNR, CDR2 FQNEAQ (reference sequence). The CDR3 region is CASSSSRLAAQETQYF. As DNA, the CDR3 is TGTGCCAGCAGCTCATCTCGACTAGCCGCCCAAGAGACCCAGTACTTC.

The chain joins TRBV25-1 to TRBJ2-2, with TRBD2 as a possible D gene (6 bases). V was cut by 9 bases and J by 1 base, with 18 bases left in between. CDR1 is MGHDK, CDR2 SYGVNS, per germline. This CDR3 comprises 16 residues. Here the CDR3 reads CASQNPGLKNTGELFF. CDR3 nucleotides: TGTGCCAGTCAAAACCCAGGACTAAAGAACACCGGGGAGCTGTTTTTT.

The chain employs TRBV7-9 and TRBJ1-1; D gene unclear. In germline, CDR1 is SEHNR, CDR2 FQNEAQ (reference sequence). The V gene lost 2 bases and the J gene lost 1 base, with 5 bases spanning the gap. CDR3 length equals 13 residues. CDR3 DNA sequence: TGTGCCAGCAGCTTATGGGGGAACACTGAAGCTTTCTTT. This gives the protein CASSLWGNTEAFF.